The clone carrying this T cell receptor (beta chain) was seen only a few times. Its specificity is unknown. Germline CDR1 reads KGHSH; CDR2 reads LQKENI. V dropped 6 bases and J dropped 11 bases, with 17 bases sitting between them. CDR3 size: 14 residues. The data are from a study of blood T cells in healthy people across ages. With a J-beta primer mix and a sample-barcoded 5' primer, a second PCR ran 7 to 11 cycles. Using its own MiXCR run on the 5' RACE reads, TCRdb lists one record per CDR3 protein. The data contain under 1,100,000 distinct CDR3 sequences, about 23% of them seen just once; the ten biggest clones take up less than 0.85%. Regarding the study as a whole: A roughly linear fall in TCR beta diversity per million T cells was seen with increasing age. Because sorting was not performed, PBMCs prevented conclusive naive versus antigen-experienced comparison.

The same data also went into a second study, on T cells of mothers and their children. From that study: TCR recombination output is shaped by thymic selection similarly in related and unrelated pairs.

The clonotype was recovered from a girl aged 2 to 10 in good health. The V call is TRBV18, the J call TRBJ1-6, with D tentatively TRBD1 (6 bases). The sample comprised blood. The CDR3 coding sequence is TGTGCCAGCTCCGGGGCACAGGGCCAAGCACCCCTCCACTTT. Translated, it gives CASSGAQGQAPLHF.